This T cell receptor beta chain was found in a study of blood T cell repertoires in COVID-19. Across the whole study: The study drew acute and convalescent COVID-19 samples from the United States, Italy and Spain. In each case, the material was cDNA or gDNA derived from T cells, B-cell-depleted T cells, or PBMCs.

As originally analysed: Reference gene primers were amplified, and this amplification served to estimate nucleated cell counts. Produced via immunoSEQ multiplex PCR; TCRdb's table is partial and in-frame only. For V, J and clone size, that table is used; D and trimming come from the DNA. In the table there are some 49,000 clones, around four fifths of which are singletons. Trimming removed 11 bases from V and 1 base from J, with 12 bases in between. This CDR3 contains 14 residues. Germline CDR1 and CDR2: MDHEN and SYDVKM. The V and J genes are TRBV28 and TRBJ2-6, with D possibly TRBD1 on 5 matching bases. What was sequenced was peripheral blood. The clonotype was recovered from a human donor in a cohort sampled during active COVID-19. The CDR3 loop is CAAETASGANVLTF. The CDR3, as DNA: TGTGCCGCTGAGACAGCTTCTGGGGCCAACGTCCTGACTTTC.